This entry lists 26 T cell receptor beta chains sequenced from one sample in a study of blood T cell dynamics during melanoma immunotherapy. Time point meaning: pre-treatment baseline. The protocol was immunoSEQ multiplex PCR, while the TCRdb copy is restricted to in-frame clones and leaves out a portion. Of 9,900 or so clones listed, approximately 84% are singletons. Material: blood, obtained from a patient treated with checkpoint blockade. The receptors were gathered from a human donor with melanoma.

The chain joins TRBV4-2 to TRBJ2-3; 7 nucleotides line up with TRBD1. The CDR3 extends over 15 amino acids. V lost 0 bases to trimming and J lost 2 bases; unmatched junction nucleotides: 2. Germline V lookup: CDR1 LGHNA, CDR2 YNFKEQ. CDR3 loop: CASSQEGQPTDTQYF. CDR3 in DNA: TGTGCCAGCAGCCAAGAGGGACAGCCCACAGATACGCAGTATTTT.

This clone was seen more than once but under ten times. V and J are TRBV19 and TRBJ2-1; 11 nucleotides agree with TRBD2. V lost 6 bases and J lost 4; bases outside the gene matches: 5. The CDR3 is made up of 15 amino acids. Per germline, CDR1 LNHDA and CDR2 SQIVND (reference sequence). The CDR3: CASRRTSGGYNEQFF. The CDR3 bases are TGTGCCAGTAGACGAACTAGCGGGGGTTACAATGAGCAGTTCTTC.

This rearrangement joins TRBV7-9 to TRBJ1-6, with 8 bases identical to TRBD1. The germline CDR1 and CDR2 sequences are SEHNR and FQNEAQ (reference sequence). The CDR3 contains 16 residues. J gave up 6 bases and V 4 bases, and 8 bases lay outside the gene matches. CDR3 in DNA: TGTGCCAGCAGCTCCGCTAGGGACAGGCCTAATTCACCCCTCCACTTT. Its protein product is CASSSARDRPNSPLHF.

The CDR3 DNA is TGTGCCAGCAGCTTGGGCCAGGGCATAATGAACACTGAAGCTTTCTTT. The encoded protein is CASSLGQGIMNTEAFF. The chain has TRBV5-6 and TRBJ1-1; the D gene is possibly TRBD1 (5 bases). This CDR3 has 16 residues. Germline loops: CDR1 SGHDT, CDR2 YYEEEE. Trimming took 0 bases from V and 0 from J, leaving 12 bases between them.

The rearrangement links TRBV5-5 to TRBJ2-7, with D unclear. CDR3 length: 13 amino acids. Trimming removed 2 bases from V and 2 bases from J, with 8 bases in between. CDR1 is SGHKS, CDR2 YYEKEE, per germline (reference sequence). In DNA, the CDR3 is TGTGCCAGCAGCTTCCGAGGCCCCTACGAGCAGTACTTC. Translated, it gives CASSFRGPYEQYF.

The chain employs TRBV4-3 and TRBJ2-1, with a tentative D call TRBD2 (6 bases). This CDR3 contains 16 residues. The germline V gene has CDR1 LGHNA and CDR2 YSLEER. V shed 0 bases and J shed 4 bases, with 13 bases lying between them. The CDR3 DNA reads TGCGCCAGCAGCCAAGATGCGGGGAGGAAATACAATGAGCAGTTCTTC. Encoded protein: CASSQDAGRKYNEQFF.

The V and J genes are TRBV11-2 and TRBJ2-1; D is uncertain. CDR3 length equals 15 residues. Germline CDR1 and CDR2: SGHAT and FQNNGV. Trimming stripped 5 bases from V and 7 bases from J, with 18 bases between. The CDR3 region is CASSVYWGQTNEQFF. In DNA form, the CDR3 reads TGTGCCAGCAGCGTTTACTGGGGTCAAACGAATGAGCAGTTCTTC.

The rearrangement uses TRBV7-2 and TRBJ2-7; D is possibly TRBD1 (5 bases). V was pared by 2 bases and J by 2 bases, with 7 bases between. This CDR3 has 13 amino acids. CDR1 and CDR2 (germline): SGHTA, FQGNSA. CDR3 nucleotides: TGTGCCAGCAGCTTAACAGGTCCCTACGAGCAGTACTTC. The encoded protein is CASSLTGPYEQYF.

V gene TRBV6-5 combines with J gene TRBJ2-1, with D possibly matching TRBD2 (6 bases). Per germline, CDR1 MNHEY and CDR2 SVGAGI. Trimming pared 4 bases from V and 5 bases from J, leaving 9 bases between. The CDR3 sequence is 13 residues long. CDR3 nucleotide sequence: TGTGCCAGCAGTTCGTGGGGGGACAATGAGCAGTTCTTC. It specifies CASSSWGDNEQFF.

The rearrangement links TRBV4-3 to TRBJ1-4, with D hard to call. CDR3 length: 15 residues. The germline CDR1 and CDR2 sequences are LGHNA and YSLEER. The V end lost 5 bases, the J end lost 0 bases, and 10 bases lay between the germline ends. CDR3 DNA sequence: TGCGCCAGCAGCTCGAGGGCTGCAACTAATGAAAAACTGTTTTTT. Translating it yields CASSSRAATNEKLFF.

V and J are TRBV6-1 and TRBJ2-5; the match to TRBD2 covers 9 bases. The germline gives CDR1 MNHNS, CDR2 SASEGT. The length of the CDR3 is 15 residues. V trimming: 3 bases; J trimming: 1 base; junction bases outside the gene matches: 3. CDR3 nucleotide sequence: TGTGCCAGCAGTGAGGGACTAGCTATCCAAGAGACCCAGTACTTC. Translated: CASSEGLAIQETQYF.

V usage is TRBV7-2 and J usage is TRBJ2-5; perhaps TRBD2 as D (5 bases). This CDR3 comprises 15 residues. Trimming took 2 bases from V and 0 from J, leaving 10 bases between them. The germline V gene encodes CDR1 SGHTA and CDR2 FQGNSA. CDR3 region: CASSLMGSYQETQYF. CDR3 coding DNA: TGTGCCAGCAGCTTAATGGGGAGTTACCAAGAGACCCAGTACTTC.

The rearrangement joins TRBV19 to TRBJ1-1; the match to TRBD1 covers 10 bases. V lost 5 bases, J lost 2 bases, and 5 bases stayed unmatched. The CDR3 extends over 15 amino acids. Germline V CDR1 and CDR2: LNHDA, SQIVND (reference sequence). CDR3 in amino acids: CASSPRDRGNTEAFF. CDR3 nucleotide sequence: TGTGCCAGTAGTCCCCGGGACAGGGGAAACACTGAAGCTTTCTTT.

V gene TRBV6-6 combines with J gene TRBJ1-5; D ambiguous. This CDR3 is 13 amino acids long. Germline values: CDR1 MNHNY, CDR2 SVGAGI (reference sequence). V lost 2 bases and J lost 7, with 9 bases in between. In DNA form, the CDR3 reads TGTGCCAGCAGTTACGGTTCTGCGCAGCCCCAGCATTTT. Its translation: CASSYGSAQPQHF.

In nucleotides, the CDR3 is TGTGCCAGCAGCTTGGGACTAGCGGGGCCCCTGAGCTCAGCAGATACGCAGTATTTT. It codes for CASSLGLAGPLSSADTQYF. The chain has TRBV5-4 and TRBJ2-3, with TRBD2 identical over 11 bases. The length of the CDR3 is 19 residues. The V gene end was trimmed by 0 bases and the J gene end by 4 bases; junction bases not matched to a gene: 13. Germline values: CDR1 SGHNT, CDR2 YYREEE (reference sequence). Complete variable domain (other parts from reference TRBV5-4 and TRBJ2-3): ETGVTQSPTHLIKTRGQQVTLRCSSQSGHNTVSWYQQALGQGPQFIFQYYREEENGRGNFPPRFSGLQFPNYSSELNVNALELDDSALYLCASSLGLAGPLSSADTQYFGPGTRLTVL.

In this sample, this clone turned up once. The chain has TRBV15 and TRBJ2-5; no firm D call. The germline V gene encodes CDR1 LNHNV and CDR2 YYDKDF (reference sequence). Trimming left V 2 bases short and J 5 bases short, with 12 bases between. The length of the CDR3 is 14 residues. CDR3 sequence: CATSRPSDGETQYF. CDR3 nucleotides: TGTGCCACCAGCAGACCCTCAGATGGTGAGACCCAGTACTTC.

The rearrangement joins TRBV15 to TRBJ1-1, with 7 bases that match TRBD1. Trimming took 2 bases from V and 5 from J; bases not matched to a gene: 2. Per the germline V gene, CDR1 is LNHNV and CDR2 is YYDKDF (reference sequence). This CDR3 region has 13 residues. CDR3 coding DNA: TGTGCCACCAGCAGAACAGGGGCGACTGAAGCTTTCTTT. Amino acids: CATSRTGATEAFF.

The genes are TRBV7-2 and TRBJ2-1, with TRBD1 matching over 8 bases. Germline V gene data show CDR1 as SGHTA and CDR2 as FQGNSA. The CDR3 has 12 amino acids. J was trimmed by 10 bases and V by 5 bases; bases with no gene match: 4. CDR3 protein: CASSPTGVEQFF. In DNA, the CDR3 is TGTGCCAGCAGCCCGACAGGGGTCGAGCAGTTCTTC.

The chain carries TRBV11-3 and TRBJ2-7; tentative D call: TRBD2 (5 bases). Germline V gene data show CDR1 as SGHNT and CDR2 as YENEEA. This CDR3 spans 18 amino acids. Trimming removed 5 bases from V and 0 bases from J, with 23 bases in between. Here the CDR3 reads CASSPVGRGRASSYEQYF. The CDR3 coding sequence is TGTGCCAGCAGCCCCGTTGGTCGTGGGCGGGCGAGCTCCTACGAGCAGTACTTC.

The chain uses TRBV18 and TRBJ1-2; tentative D call: TRBD1 (5 bases). Germline V gene sequence: CDR1 KGHSH, CDR2 LQKENI. This CDR3 region has 15 residues. V dropped 6 bases and J dropped 4 bases, with 18 bases sitting between them. The CDR3 nucleotides read TGTGCCAGCTCGCCCGGAGGAGGGGTCTTCTATGGCTACACCTTC. Encoded protein: CASSPGGGVFYGYTF.

This chain's CDR3 is CASSLAPFEQYF. CDR3 DNA sequence: TGTGCCAGCAGCTTAGCGCCCTTCGAGCAGTACTTC. The chain carries TRBV7-9 and TRBJ2-7; the D is unclear. V was cut by 0 bases and J by 6 bases, with 6 bases left in between. The CDR3 loop spans 12 amino acids. Germline CDR1 and CDR2: SEHNR and FQNEAQ (reference sequence).

This clone was seen a single time. CDR3 sequence reads: CASGPTGELFF. The CDR3, as DNA: TGTGCCAGCGGACCCACCGGGGAGCTGTTTTTT. The gene calls are TRBV28 and TRBJ2-2; D unresolved. The CDR3 sequence is 11 residues long. Germline V lookup: CDR1 MDHEN, CDR2 SYDVKM. The V end was cut by 8 bases, the J end by 4 bases, with 5 bases between. Complete variable domain (other parts from reference TRBV28 and TRBJ2-2): DVKVTQSSRYLVKRTGEKVFLECVQDMDHENMFWYRQDPGLGLRLIYFSYDVKMKEKGDIPEGYSVSREKKERFSLILESASTNQTSMYLCASGPTGELFFGEGSRLTVL.

This sequence joins TRBV27 and TRBJ1-1; TRBD1 is a possible D gene (5 bases). The CDR3 totals 14 residues. Germline-derived CDR1 and CDR2 are MNHEY and SMNVEV (reference sequence). V lost 5 bases and J lost 4, with 14 bases in between. CDR3 residues: CASSPGGVGTEAFF. The CDR3 coding sequence is TGTGCCAGCAGTCCGGGAGGGGTCGGCACTGAAGCTTTCTTT.

V gene TRBV29-1 combines with J gene TRBJ2-1, with a tentative D call TRBD2 (7 bases). Germline V gives CDR1 SQVTM, CDR2 ANQGSEA. V was clipped by 3 bases and J by 3 bases, with 15 bases between them. This CDR3 is 15 amino acids long. The CDR3: CSVEGAGEGYNEQFF. For the CDR3, the DNA is TGCAGCGTTGAGGGCGCAGGGGAGGGCTACAATGAGCAGTTCTTC.

In its sample, this clone was seen once. The chain joins TRBV7-2 to TRBJ1-6; 7 bases match TRBD1. The CDR3 is 15 amino acids. Germline assignment: CDR1 SGHTA and CDR2 FQGNSA. After removal of 3 bases from V and 9 bases from J, the junction contained 8 bases not matched to a gene. Written as DNA, the CDR3 is TGTGCCAGCAGCTTGGGACAGAAGAGGGTTTCACCCCTCCACTTT. This translates into CASSLGQKRVSPLHF.

The chain combines TRBV30 with TRBJ1-6, with unresolved D. CDR1 and CDR2 from the germline V gene are GTSNPN and SVGIG (reference sequence). The CDR3 has 13 residues. V was shortened by 4 bases and J by 0 bases, with 4 bases between the two germline ends. The CDR3 loop is CAWMSSYNSPLHF. DNA of the CDR3: TGTGCCTGGATGAGCTCCTATAATTCACCCCTCCACTTT.